This TCR beta chain came from a study of T cells in localized non-small cell lung cancer. This clone was seen a handful of times. What it recognizes is unknown. Study-wide results and caveats: Among the top 100 tumor clones, a median roughly 57 appeared in adjacent lung.

This table comes from immunoSEQ multiplex PCR, and its TCRdb copy is limited to in-frame clones, with some not included. The top ten hold around a sixth of the sample, which has tens of thousands of clones, about four fifths seen once. Looked up from germline, CDR1 is SGHTA and CDR2 is FQGNSA. This CDR3 has 15 residues. Germline trimming cut 6 bases from V and 4 bases from J; bases unmatched to any gene: 7. V and J are TRBV7-2 and TRBJ1-3; the match to TRBD1 covers 9 bases. This sequence was found in a male donor aged 60 or over with stage III squamous cell lung carcinoma. The sample consisted of peripheral blood, taken before any cancer treatment. The CDR3: CASSRDRVPGNTIYF. CDR3 sequence (DNA): TGTGCCAGCAGTCGGGACAGGGTCCCAGGAAACACCATATATTTT.